Below are 16 T cell receptor beta chains sequenced from a single sample in a study of blood T cells in healthy people across ages. A second PCR of 7 to 11 cycles used a sample-barcoded 5' primer and a J-beta primer mix. Using its own MiXCR run on the 5' RACE reads, TCRdb lists one record per CDR3 protein. The sample yields more than 800,000 distinct CDR3 sequences, under 35% seen once. Sequencing was performed on blood. The receptors stem from an elderly woman in good health.

This clonotype was picked up a small number of times. This chain connects TRBV5-1 to TRBJ2-5; 12 bases align to TRBD2. J lost 1 base, V lost 1 base, and 5 bases had no gene match. This CDR3 contains 17 residues. The germline V gene has CDR1 SGHRS and CDR2 YFSETQ. CDR3 sequence (DNA): TGCGCCAGCAGCTTGAACCTAGCGGGGGGGGGCCAAGAGACCCAGTACTTC. Protein: CASSLNLAGGGQETQYF.

This clonotype was counted only a few times. The J gene is TRBJ1-5, the V gene TRBV20-1, with 9 bases aligning to TRBD1. The CDR3 loop spans 14 amino acids. The junction had 9 bases not matched to a gene; V was cut back by 5 bases and J by 7 bases. Germline lookup yields CDR1 DFQATT and CDR2 SNEGSKA (reference sequence). This chain's CDR3 is CSAGDRVRGQPQHF. CDR3 DNA sequence: TGCAGTGCTGGGGACAGGGTAAGAGGCCAGCCCCAGCATTTT.

The V call is TRBV3-1, the J call TRBJ2-1, with 12 bases lining up with TRBD2. CDR1 and CDR2 from the germline V gene are LGHDT and YNNKEL (reference sequence). V dropped 7 bases and J dropped 7; count of bases not matched to a gene: 8. This CDR3 spans 15 amino acids. CDR3 coding DNA: TGTGCCAGCAACCGGCTAGCGGGGGGGTTGAATGAGCAGTTCTTC. It is translated as CASNRLAGGLNEQFF.

Of note for this clonotype: Since a much larger clone is just one base distant, this may be a read error. V usage is TRBV28 and J usage is TRBJ2-1; TRBD1 or TRBD2 may be the D gene (5 bases each). Per germline, CDR1 MDHEN and CDR2 SYDVKM. Trimming left V 5 bases short and J 13 bases short, with 18 bases between. This CDR3 comprises 13 residues. The CDR3 DNA reads TGTGCCAGCAGTCTAGGACCACTGGGGACCCAGTTCTTC. Protein product: CASSLGPLGTQFF.

This clonotype has at least ten counts. The J gene is TRBJ2-1, the V gene TRBV3-1; 12 nucleotides agree with TRBD2. The CDR3 loop spans 16 amino acids. The J segment lost 8 bases and the V segment lost 2 bases, leaving 7 bases of the junction unmatched. The V gene's germline CDR1 is LGHDT and CDR2 YNNKEL (reference sequence). CDR3 bases: TGTGCCAGCAGCCAAATTCTACTAGCGGGGGGTTATGAGCAGTTCTTC. Its translation: CASSQILLAGGYEQFF.

This clonotype was seen a few times. A read error may produce the germline difference seen at one junction end. The chain carries TRBV3-1 and TRBJ2-5, with no clear D. The CDR3 runs 12 residues. The V gene's germline CDR1 is LGHDT and CDR2 YNNKEL (reference sequence). CDR3 amino acids: CAGSQEVGEQYF. DNA of the CDR3: TGTGCCGGCAGCCAAGAAGTCGGAGAGCAGTACTTC.

This clonotype appeared many times. The V call is TRBV27, the J call TRBJ2-3, with unresolved D. V lost 3 bases and J 0 bases, leaving 16 bases between the germline ends. Germline CDR1 MNHEY, CDR2 SMNVEV (reference sequence). CDR3 size: 17 residues. The CDR3: CASSFGRKATSTDTQYF. DNA for the CDR3: TGTGCCAGCAGTTTCGGACGGAAAGCGACGAGCACAGATACGCAGTATTTT.

This clonotype was seen repeatedly, ten times or more. The chain combines TRBV5-1 with TRBJ2-3, with TRBD2 matching over 9 bases. In germline, CDR1 is SGHRS, CDR2 YFSETQ. The V segment lost 1 base and the J segment 4 bases; nucleotides outside the gene matches: 7. CDR3 length equals 16 residues. In DNA form, the CDR3 reads TGCGCCAGCAGCTTGTCTGGCGGGGGGGGTTCAGATACGCAGTATTTT. Translation gives CASSLSGGGGSDTQYF.

A word on this clonotype: A read error may explain this, as a much larger clone is one base away. For the CDR3, the DNA is TGTGCCAGCAGCTCTGATGGTAGGCGCGGGGGACCTCAAGAGACCCAGTACTTC. This sequence encodes CASSSDGRRGGPQETQYF. This sequence joins TRBV11-2 and TRBJ2-7; 7 bases map to TRBD2. The closer fit of TRBJ2-5 to the DNA end suggests the J call may be wrong. Germline CDR1 SGHAT, CDR2 FQNNGV. CDR3 length equals 18 residues.

In the case of this clonotype: A clone one base away is much larger, so this may be a read error. The J gene is TRBJ2-4, the V gene TRBV7-2, with unresolved D. V dropped 0 bases and J dropped 13 bases, with 13 bases sitting between them. Looked up from germline, CDR1 is SGHTA and CDR2 is FQGNSA. The CDR3 loop spans 13 amino acids. CDR3 region: CASSLAEGSEQYF. DNA for the CDR3: TGTGCCAGCAGCTTAGCGGAAGGTTCGGAGCAGTACTTC.

This clonotype was seen at least ten times. The genes are TRBV6-2 or TRBV6-3 and TRBJ2-7; D unclear. The CDR3 has 13 residues. Trimming cost V 6 bases and J 5 bases, with 14 bases left between them. Looked up from germline, CDR1 is MNHEY and CDR2 is SVGEGT. CDR3 protein: CASSSAGPHEQYF. CDR3 DNA: TGTGCCAGCAGCTCCGCCGGGCCCCACGAGCAGTACTTC.

This clonotype has only one observation. V gene TRBV7-2 combines with J gene TRBJ2-1; D possibly corresponds to TRBD2 (6 bases). The CDR3 length is 15 residues. V was clipped by 1 base and J by 7 bases, with 14 bases between them. The germline gives CDR1 SGHTA, CDR2 FQGNSA. CDR3 region: CASSLDGLARNEQFF. The CDR3 DNA reads as TGTGCCAGCAGCTTAGACGGGCTAGCGAGAAATGAGCAGTTCTTC.

This clonotype was picked up a small number of times. A much larger clone lies a single base off, so this may be a read error. The chain couples TRBV20-1 to TRBJ2-7; possibly TRBD2 for D (6 bases). Germline CDR1 reads DFQATT; CDR2 reads SNEGSKA (reference sequence). Trimming took off 6 bases at V and 12 bases at J, with 21 bases between the two ends. The CDR3 loop spans 12 amino acids. The DNA of the CDR3 is TGCAGTGCAACCGTCGGGACTCCTCAGGCGTACTTC. Amino acid sequence: CSATVGTPQAYF.

This chain uses TRBV12-3 or TRBV12-4 with TRBJ2-7, with D unresolved. The CDR3 extends over 13 amino acids. V was pared by 1 base and J by 3 bases, with 7 bases between. The CDR3 sequence: CASSLGSFYEQYF. Here the CDR3 DNA reads TGTGCCAGCAGTTTAGGCTCATTCTACGAGCAGTACTTC.

This clonotype was seen more than once but under ten times. V usage is TRBV4-1 and J usage is TRBJ2-3, with D possibly being TRBD2 (7 bases). The CDR3 is 16 residues long. The ends were cut back, 1 base at V and 0 bases at J, with 11 bases in the middle. The germline V gene encodes CDR1 MGHRA and CDR2 YSYEKL. CDR3 DNA sequence: TGCGCCAGCAGCCAAGGTCGGGGGGCGAGCACAGATACGCAGTATTTT. Encoded protein: CASSQGRGASTDTQYF.

This sequence joins TRBV7-2 and TRBJ2-3, with a weak D call TRBD1 (6 bases). With 1 base removed from V and 2 bases from J, the gap between germline ends came to 16 bases. Per the germline V gene, CDR1 is SGHTA and CDR2 is FQGNSA. This CDR3 region has 17 residues. The CDR3 DNA sequence: TGTGCCAGCAGCTTAGACCCAGGGGCGACCCTCACAGATACGCAGTATTTT. Translated: CASSLDPGATLTDTQYF.